This paragraph covers one T cell receptor beta chain sequence. The antigen remains unidentified. These data belong to a study of cytomegalovirus exposure and HLA in healthy donors. The study's findings and limits: Many donors shared some public TCRs, even though most TCR sequences were rare. TCR association rates varied by HLA locus in a later analysis, with DRB1 highest and HLA-C lowest.

Researchers ran the PCR with 60 Vbeta and 13 Jbeta primers. Here immunoSEQ multiplex PCR was the method, and the copy in TCRdb shows in-frame clones only, minus some. In the table there are approximately 110,000 clones, 65% to 85% of which are singletons. The CDR3 is 15 amino acids. V lost 0 bases, J lost 1 base, and 2 bases stayed unmatched. Germline V gene lookup returns CDR1 MNHEY and CDR2 SVGAGI. This receptor was identified in a young man in good health and CMV-seronegative. The sequenced sample was PBMCs. The J gene is TRBJ1-2, the V gene TRBV6-5, with 7 positions matching TRBD1. CDR3 DNA sequence: TGTGCCAGCAGTTACTCGGGACAGCTTAACTATGGCTACACCTTC. This gives the protein CASSYSGQLNYGYTF.